A single sample gave rise to the 16 T cell receptor beta chains below, sequenced in a study of molecular identifiers for immune sequencing clone quantification. TCRdb passed the PCR reads through MiXCR, listing each CDR3 protein once. Among just under 650,000 distinct CDR3 sequences listed, 20% were seen once. The specimen sequenced was naive CD8+ T cells from blood, with Jurkat cell RNA spiked in. The subset here: FACS-sorted CD8+CD4-CCR7+CD45RA+ naive T cells. The receptors were sampled from a human donor in good health. Some libraries in this study had Jurkat cell RNA spiked in.

There are many counts of this clonotype. The chain recombines TRBV13 with TRBJ2-5; D is ambiguous. Trimming left V 1 base short and J 0 bases short, with 9 bases between. The germline V gene has CDR1 PRHDT and CDR2 FYEKMQ (reference sequence). This CDR3 is built from 15 residues. As DNA, the CDR3 is TGTGCCAGCAGCTTAGAAGGAGAGTACCAAGAGACCCAGTACTTC. Its protein is CASSLEGEYQETQYF.

The J gene is TRBJ2-7, the V gene TRBV2; 7 nucleotides match TRBD1. The CDR3 extends over 16 amino acids. Germline-derived CDR1 and CDR2 are SNHLY and FYNNEI. The CDR3 here is CGSSEAPGQISHEQYF. In DNA, the CDR3 is TGTGGGAGCAGTGAAGCTCCGGGACAGATAAGTCACGAGCAGTACTTC.

In its sample, this clonotype was seen many times. The CDR3 reads CASSLKVRVADTQYF. Here the CDR3 DNA reads TGTGCCAGCAGCCTAAAAGTCAGGGTGGCAGATACGCAGTATTTT. The J gene is TRBJ2-3, the V gene TRBV7-9, with TRBD1 as a possible D gene (5 bases). The germline CDR1 and CDR2 sequences are SEHNR and FQNEAQ (reference sequence). The V gene lost 5 bases and the J gene lost 4 bases, with 16 bases spanning the gap. The length of the CDR3 is 15 residues.

This clonotype occurred once. It may be a read error: a sequence one base away is much more abundant. The rearrangement links TRBV6-6 to TRBJ2-7; D call uncertain. The germline V gene encodes CDR1 MNHNY and CDR2 SVGAGI (reference sequence). The CDR3 totals 14 residues. In DNA, the CDR3 is TGTGCCAGCAGTTACGACGATCAGATATACGAGCAGTGCTTC. Translated: CASSYDDQIYEQCF.

This clonotype was counted a few times. With a much larger clone just one base away, this may be a read error. V gene TRBV27 combines with J gene TRBJ2-5; D is perhaps TRBD1 (6 bases). This CDR3 has 12 amino acids. CDR1 MNHEY and CDR2 SMNVEV come from the germline V gene (reference sequence). The CDR3 coding sequence is TGTGCCGGCAGGGGATACCAAGAGACCCAGTACTTC. Amino acids: CAGRGYQETQYF.

This clonotype was seen ten or more times. V is TRBV5-5 and J is TRBJ1-3, with a weak D call TRBD1 (5 bases). Trimming shortened V by 4 bases and J by 0 bases, and 8 bases separated the two germline ends. CDR1 SGHKS and CDR2 YYEKEE come from the germline V gene (reference sequence). The CDR3 runs to 14 residues. As DNA, the CDR3 is TGTGCCAGCAGCGTGGACATCTCTGGAAACACCATATATTTT. Translating gives CASSVDISGNTIYF.

This clonotype was detected ten times or more. The chain employs TRBV15 and TRBJ2-3; D ambiguous. The germline gives CDR1 LNHNV, CDR2 YYDKDF (reference sequence). This CDR3 is built from 17 residues. V was clipped by 0 bases and J by 0 bases, with 13 bases between them. The CDR3 loop is CATSRDHEVQSTDTQYF. CDR3 nucleotides: TGTGCCACCAGCAGAGATCACGAGGTACAGAGCACAGATACGCAGTATTTT.

The chain couples TRBV6-5 to TRBJ1-1, with a weak D call TRBD1 (5 bases). There are 15 residues in the CDR3. V lost 0 bases to trimming and J lost 4 bases, with 12 bases between them. Germline CDR1 MNHEY, CDR2 SVGAGI. This CDR3 is CASSYSTGGTTEAFF. The CDR3 DNA is TGTGCCAGCAGTTACTCGACGGGGGGAACCACTGAAGCTTTCTTT.

This clonotype was seen many times. V gene TRBV24-1 combines with J gene TRBJ2-6; unclear D gene. V was cut by 7 bases and J by 1 base, with 4 bases left in between. Germline V gives CDR1 KGHDR, CDR2 SFDVKD. The CDR3 is made up of 13 amino acids. CDR3 loop: CATRTSGANVLTF. CDR3 DNA: TGTGCCACCAGGACGTCTGGGGCCAACGTCCTGACTTTC.

This clonotype was recorded at least ten times. J is TRBJ2-3 and V is TRBV20-1, with 8 bases fitting TRBD2. The germline CDR1 and CDR2 sequences are DFQATT and SNEGSKA (reference sequence). V lost 0 bases, J lost 4 bases, and 15 bases stayed unmatched. This CDR3 has 18 amino acids. This CDR3 reads CSARDLGLAVLVADTQYF. CDR3 bases: TGCAGTGCTAGAGATCTAGGACTAGCAGTACTGGTTGCAGATACGCAGTATTTT.

This clonotype was picked up many times. This chain joins TRBV7-9 and TRBJ1-1; D is unclear. The CDR3 loop spans 14 amino acids. Germline CDR1 and CDR2: SEHNR and FQNEAQ (reference sequence). Trimming cost V 3 bases and J 1 base, with 9 bases left between them. CDR3 coding DNA: TGTGCCAGCAGCTTCTACGGCCAGAACACTGAAGCTTTCTTT. It yields the protein CASSFYGQNTEAFF.

Ten or more counts support this clonotype. V is TRBV7-2 and J is TRBJ1-1, with D possibly being TRBD1 (5 bases). The CDR3 totals 14 residues. The V end was cut by 1 base, the J end by 3 bases, with 9 bases between. From germline, CDR1 is SGHTA and CDR2 FQGNSA. CDR3 DNA sequence: TGTGCCAGCAGCTTAGATGGGGGATACACTGAAGCTTTCTTT. Its protein is CASSLDGGYTEAFF.

Turning to this clonotype: Being one base from a much bigger clone, this may be a read error. This chain joins TRBV12-3 or TRBV12-4 and TRBJ2-2; D gene unclear. The CDR3 length is 13 residues. CDR3 nucleotide sequence: TGTGTCAGCTCCTATACGGACACCGGGGAGCTGTTTTTT. Residues: CVSSYTDTGELFF.

V is TRBV6-2 or TRBV6-3 and J is TRBJ2-7; D is undetermined. Germline-derived CDR1 and CDR2 are MNHEY and SVGEGT. The CDR3 length is 13 residues. Trimming removed 6 bases at V and 4 bases at J, with 13 bases between. The CDR3 DNA follows: TGTGCCAGCAGAGACGGATTTTTGTACGAGCAGTACTTC. Protein product: CASRDGFLYEQYF.

This clonotype was counted ten times or more. The rearrangement joins TRBV29-1 to TRBJ1-1, with TRBD1 matching over 8 bases. Germline CDR1 SQVTM, CDR2 ANQGSEA. The V and J ends lost 3 bases and 6 bases, in that order; junction bases with no gene match: 6. This CDR3 region has 13 residues. As DNA, the CDR3 is TGCAGCGTTGAGCCAGGGGGCGCTTCTGAAGCTTTCTTT. Amino acids: CSVEPGGASEAFF.

In its sample, this clonotype was seen many times. The chain carries TRBV6-2 or TRBV6-3 and TRBJ1-1; D might be TRBD1 (5 bases). The CDR3 has 13 residues. Germline V gene lookup returns CDR1 MNHEY and CDR2 SVGEGT. Trimming cost V 6 bases and J 1 base, with 9 bases left between them. DNA of the CDR3: TGTGCCAGCAGAGAGACAGAGAACACTGAAGCTTTCTTT. This encodes CASRETENTEAFF.